A selection of T cell receptor beta chains follows, all from one sample in a study of shared clonotypes between healthy human individuals. Some clones are missing from TCRdb's copy, which holds only in-frame ones; the method was immunoSEQ multiplex PCR. The sample lists a few million clones; 90% to 95% were seen once. The sample comprised naive CD4+ T cells from PBMCs. All receptors come from a man aged 18 to 30 in good health. Some clones in this sample may be carry-over from other donors' samples. Each CDR3 is given with its conserved first and last residue.

V gene: TRBV7-9; CDR3 length: 14; J gene: TRBJ1-3; CDR3 protein: CASSPEGFGNTIYF
V gene: TRBV9; CDR3 length: 13; J gene: TRBJ1-1; CDR3 protein: CASSADHGLEAFF
V gene: TRBV7-8; CDR3 length: 16; J gene: TRBJ2-2; CDR3 protein: CASSVRDYGATGELFF
V gene: TRBV11-2; CDR3 length: 16; J gene: TRBJ2-7; CDR3 protein: CASSPFLAGDNYEQYF
V gene: TRBV6-4; CDR3 length: 16; J gene: TRBJ2-3; CDR3 protein: CASSVEGGVPVDTQYF
V gene: TRBV7-2; CDR3 length: 18; J gene: TRBJ2-1; CDR3 protein: CASSLGAGRLSSYNEQFF
V gene: TRBV28; CDR3 length: 14; J gene: TRBJ2-5; CDR3 protein: CASSLIGGIETQYF
V gene: TRBV4-3; CDR3 length: 13; J gene: TRBJ2-5; CDR3 protein: CASSQNRGETQYF
V gene: TRBV7-3; CDR3 length: 16; J gene: TRBJ2-2; CDR3 protein: CASRSGGGRGTGELFF
V gene: TRBV18; CDR3 length: 17; J gene: TRBJ1-2; CDR3 protein: CASSRWAGDRDNYGYTF
V gene: TRBV4-3; CDR3 length: 16; J gene: TRBJ1-2; CDR3 protein: CASSQPGGRTDYGYTF
V gene: TRBV2; CDR3 length: 15; J gene: TRBJ2-1; CDR3 protein: CASSVTGGPYNEQFF
V gene: TRBV19; CDR3 length: 15; J gene: TRBJ2-2; CDR3 protein: CASSIAGAGTGELFF
V gene: TRBV4-2; CDR3 length: 12; J gene: TRBJ1-3; CDR3 protein: CASSQGANTIYF
V gene: TRBV18; CDR3 length: 18; J gene: TRBJ2-6; CDR3 protein: CASSPVAAADSGANVLTF
V gene: TRBV10-3; CDR3 length: 17; J gene: TRBJ2-1; CDR3 protein: CAISGDVGRVAGNEQFF
V gene: TRBV11-3; CDR3 length: 14; J gene: TRBJ2-3; CDR3 protein: CASAREGLADTQYF
V gene: TRBV5-1; CDR3 length: 15; J gene: TRBJ2-1; CDR3 protein: CASSLFTGSYNEQFF
V gene: TRBV18; CDR3 length: 15; J gene: TRBJ2-1; CDR3 protein: CASSPPAGAYNEQFF
V gene: TRBV2; CDR3 length: 13; J gene: TRBJ2-7; CDR3 protein: CASRGAVLYEQYF
V gene: TRBV4-2; CDR3 length: 18; J gene: TRBJ2-3; CDR3 protein: CASSPRTSGRAVTDTQYF
V gene: TRBV5-1; CDR3 length: 13; J gene: TRBJ1-2; CDR3 protein: CASSPGQDYGYTF
V gene: TRBV28; CDR3 length: 12; J gene: TRBJ1-4; CDR3 protein: CASQGAGEKLFF